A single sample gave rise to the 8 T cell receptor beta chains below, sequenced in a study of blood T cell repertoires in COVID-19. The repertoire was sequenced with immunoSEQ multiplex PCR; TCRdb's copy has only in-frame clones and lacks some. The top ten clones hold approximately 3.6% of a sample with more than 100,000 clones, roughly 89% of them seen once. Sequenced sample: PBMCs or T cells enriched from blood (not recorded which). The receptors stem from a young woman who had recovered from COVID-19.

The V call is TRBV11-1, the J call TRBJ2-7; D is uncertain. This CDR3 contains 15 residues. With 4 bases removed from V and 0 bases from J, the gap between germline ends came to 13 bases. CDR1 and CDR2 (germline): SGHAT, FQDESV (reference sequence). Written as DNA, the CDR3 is TGTGCCAGCAGCTCCTATGGATGGAGCTCCTACGAGCAGTACTTC. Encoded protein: CASSSYGWSSYEQYF.

CDR3 protein: CASSLARGPQHF. CDR3 DNA sequence: TGTGCCAGCAGCTTAGCGCGGGGGCCCCAGCATTTT. The chain uses TRBV7-2 and TRBJ1-5; D gene uncertain. V was trimmed by 0 bases and J by 9 bases, leaving 6 bases between them. This CDR3 region has 12 residues. Germline CDR1 SGHTA, CDR2 FQGNSA. The complete variable domain, with remaining parts taken from reference TRBV7-2 and TRBJ1-5, reads GAGVSQSPSNKVTEKGKDVELRCDPISGHTALYWYRQSLGQGLEFLIYFQGNSAPDKSGLPSDRFSAERTGGSVSTLTIQRTQQEDSAVYLCASSLARGPQHFGDGTRLSIL.

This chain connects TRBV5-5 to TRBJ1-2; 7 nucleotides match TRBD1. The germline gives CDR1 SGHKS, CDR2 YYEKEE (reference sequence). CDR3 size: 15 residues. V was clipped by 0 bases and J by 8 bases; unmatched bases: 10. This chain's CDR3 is CASSLVGGEGWGYTF. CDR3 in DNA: TGTGCCAGCAGCTTGGTAGGGGGCGAGGGCTGGGGCTACACCTTC.

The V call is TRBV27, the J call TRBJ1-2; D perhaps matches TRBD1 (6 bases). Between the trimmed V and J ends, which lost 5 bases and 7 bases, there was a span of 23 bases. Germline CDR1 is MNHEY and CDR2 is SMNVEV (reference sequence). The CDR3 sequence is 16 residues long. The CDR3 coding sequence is TGTGCCAGCAGTCCGATAGGGGACAAGGGTTTGAGTGGCTACACCTTC. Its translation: CASSPIGDKGLSGYTF.

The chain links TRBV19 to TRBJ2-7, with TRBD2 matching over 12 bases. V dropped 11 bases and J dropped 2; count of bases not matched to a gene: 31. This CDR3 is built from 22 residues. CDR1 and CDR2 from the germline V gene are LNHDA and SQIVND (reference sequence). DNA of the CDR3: TGTGCCGTCCCAAACGCGGGACAGAGGCGCTTTCCTAGCGGGAGGGTGGCCTACGAGCAGTACTTC. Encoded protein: CAVPNAGQRRFPSGRVAYEQYF.

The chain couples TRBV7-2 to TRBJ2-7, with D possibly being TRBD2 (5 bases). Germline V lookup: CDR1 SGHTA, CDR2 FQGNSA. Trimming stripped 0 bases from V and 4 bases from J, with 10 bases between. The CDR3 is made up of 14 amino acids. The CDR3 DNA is TGTGCCAGCAGCTTAGCGATAGGCGGGTACGAGCAGTACTTC. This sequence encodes CASSLAIGGYEQYF.

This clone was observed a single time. Here the CDR3 reads CASSQGGGALYEQYF. In DNA, the CDR3 is TGTGCCAGCAGCCAAGGTGGTGGGGCGCTTTACGAGCAGTACTTC. The rearrangement joins TRBV4-2 to TRBJ2-7; perhaps TRBD1 as D (5 bases). V lost 1 base to trimming and J lost 4 bases, with 14 bases between them. Germline values: CDR1 LGHNA, CDR2 YNFKEQ. This CDR3 is built from 15 residues.

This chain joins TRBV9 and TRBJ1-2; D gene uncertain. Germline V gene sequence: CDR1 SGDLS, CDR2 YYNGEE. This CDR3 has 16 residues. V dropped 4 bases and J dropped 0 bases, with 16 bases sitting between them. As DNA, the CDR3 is TGTGCCAGCAGCAAAGGAGCATCGGCTACTAACTATGGCTACACCTTC. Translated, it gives CASSKGASATNYGYTF.